A selection of T cell receptor beta chains follows, all from one sample in a study of blood T cell repertoires in COVID-19. Here immunoSEQ multiplex PCR was the method, and the copy in TCRdb shows in-frame clones only, minus some. The sample yields about 250,000 clones, roughly 80% seen once. The specimen sequenced was peripheral blood. The receptor source for this set is an elderly woman with acute or convalescent COVID-19. Each CDR3 is given with its conserved first and last residue. A D gene is named only where the DNA matches it firmly. Rows may omit the clone size; those that give it use once, few, many or a size class.

v_call: TRBV7-2; clone_size: many; d_call: TRBD1; j_call: TRBJ1-2; cdr3_nt: TGTGCCAGCAGCTTAAACAGGGGGCCCATGTATGGCTACACCTTC; cdr3_aa: CASSLNRGPMYGYTF
v_call: TRBV15; clone_size: NA; d_call: TRBD1; j_call: TRBJ2-7; cdr3_nt: TGTGCCACCAGCAGACCGGGACAGGGTACCTACGAGCAGTACTTC; cdr3_aa: CATSRPGQGTYEQYF
v_call: TRBV21-1; clone_size: NA; d_call: NA; j_call: TRBJ2-7; cdr3_nt: TGTGCCAGCAGCAAAGTCGGCTACGAGCAGTACTTC; cdr3_aa: CASSKVGYEQYF
v_call: TRBV29-1; clone_size: NA; d_call: TRBD1; j_call: TRBJ1-1; cdr3_nt: TGCAGCGTTTCCACAGGGGGCCCCGCTGAAGCTTTCTTT; cdr3_aa: CSVSTGGPAEAFF
v_call: TRBV29-1; clone_size: NA; d_call: NA; j_call: TRBJ2-7; cdr3_nt: TGCAGCGTTGAAGACTATAACTACGAGCAGTACTTC; cdr3_aa: CSVEDYNYEQYF
v_call: TRBV2; clone_size: few; d_call: NA; j_call: TRBJ1-5; cdr3_nt: TGTGCCAGCAGTGATTTCAGCATCCGGGGCAATCAGCCCCAGCATTTT; cdr3_aa: CASSDFSIRGNQPQHF
v_call: TRBV5-1; clone_size: NA; d_call: NA; j_call: TRBJ1-4; cdr3_nt: TGCGCCAGCAGCCTCCGCAGGGAGGCTAATGAAAAACTGTTTTTT; cdr3_aa: CASSLRREANEKLFF
v_call: TRBV5-1; clone_size: NA; d_call: NA; j_call: TRBJ2-7; cdr3_nt: TGCGCCAGCAGCTTGCTCGGTGTGTACGAGCAGTACTTC; cdr3_aa: CASSLLGVYEQYF
v_call: TRBV3-1/TRBV3-2; clone_size: NA; d_call: NA; j_call: TRBJ1-5; cdr3_nt: TGTGCCAGCAGCCAGGGTGTGGGGTGGAGGGATCAGCCCCAGCATTTT; cdr3_aa: CASSQGVGWRDQPQHF
v_call: TRBV27; clone_size: NA; d_call: TRBD2; j_call: TRBJ2-1; cdr3_nt: TGTGCCAGCAGTTTTCAAGCGGGGGGGCCTAGCAATGAGCAGTTCTTC; cdr3_aa: CASSFQAGGPSNEQFF
v_call: TRBV6-1; clone_size: once; d_call: NA; j_call: TRBJ1-5; cdr3_nt: TGTGCCAGCAGTGACGGACAGCACAATCAGCCCCAGCATTTT; cdr3_aa: CASSDGQHNQPQHF
v_call: TRBV11-2; clone_size: once; d_call: TRBD1; j_call: TRBJ1-4; cdr3_nt: TGTGCCAGCAGCTTAGATCTGGGGACAGGGATGGCAACTAATGAAAAACTGTTTTTT; cdr3_aa: CASSLDLGTGMATNEKLFF
v_call: TRBV7-8; clone_size: NA; d_call: NA; j_call: TRBJ2-5; cdr3_nt: TGTGCCAGCAGCTTCGATGGACAGTCACAAGAGACCCAGTACTTC; cdr3_aa: CASSFDGQSQETQYF
v_call: TRBV19; clone_size: NA; d_call: NA; j_call: TRBJ1-6; cdr3_nt: TGTGCCAGTAGTATAGCTCTCCTTAATTCACCCCTCCACTTT; cdr3_aa: CASSIALLNSPLHF
v_call: TRBV10-3; clone_size: NA; d_call: TRBD1; j_call: TRBJ2-7; cdr3_nt: TGTGCCATCAGGACAGGGGGAGACCCTTCGGGCGAGCAGTACTTC; cdr3_aa: CAIRTGGDPSGEQYF
v_call: TRBV11-3; clone_size: NA; d_call: TRBD2; j_call: TRBJ2-3; cdr3_nt: TGTGCCAGCAGCTTCGGGGGGGGAGATACGCAGTATTTT; cdr3_aa: CASSFGGGDTQYF
v_call: TRBV18; clone_size: NA; d_call: TRBD1; j_call: TRBJ2-2; cdr3_nt: TGTGCCAGCTCACCACCGGGACAGGGGAGTTTAACCGGGGAGCTGTTTTTT; cdr3_aa: CASSPPGQGSLTGELFF
v_call: TRBV19; clone_size: NA; d_call: NA; j_call: TRBJ1-2; cdr3_nt: TGTGCCAGTAGTATTGGCCAGGGCGGTGGCTACACCTTC; cdr3_aa: CASSIGQGGGYTF
v_call: TRBV5-6; clone_size: NA; d_call: NA; j_call: TRBJ1-6; cdr3_nt: TGTGCCAGCAGCTTGTATTTGTCAGTCTCTTATAATTCACCCCTCCACTTT; cdr3_aa: CASSLYLSVSYNSPLHF
v_call: TRBV5-5; clone_size: NA; d_call: TRBD1; j_call: TRBJ2-7; cdr3_nt: TGTGCCAGCAGCTTTTATGCAGGGGGAACAGGATCCTACGAGCAGTACTTC; cdr3_aa: CASSFYAGGTGSYEQYF
v_call: TRBV19; clone_size: NA; d_call: TRBD2; j_call: TRBJ2-2; cdr3_nt: TGTGCCAGTAGTATACTAGCGGGGGGCCTTAACACCGGGGAGCTGTTTTTT; cdr3_aa: CASSILAGGLNTGELFF
v_call: TRBV4-1; clone_size: NA; d_call: NA; j_call: TRBJ2-5; cdr3_nt: TGCGCCAGCAGCAACGGGGATCAAGAGACCCAGTACTTC; cdr3_aa: CASSNGDQETQYF
v_call: TRBV28; clone_size: NA; d_call: TRBD1; j_call: TRBJ2-5; cdr3_nt: TGTGCCAGCATTTTCCGACAGGGGGCTATGAAGACCCAGTACTTC; cdr3_aa: CASIFRQGAMKTQYF
v_call: TRBV9; clone_size: NA; d_call: NA; j_call: TRBJ2-3; cdr3_nt: TGTGCCAGCAGCGTAAACAGTTTCTCCGATACGCAGTATTTT; cdr3_aa: CASSVNSFSDTQYF
v_call: TRBV14; clone_size: NA; d_call: NA; j_call: TRBJ1-6; cdr3_nt: TGTGCCAGCAGCCCCGAACGAAGACAGGTCACGGATTCACCCCTCCACTTT; cdr3_aa: CASSPERRQVTDSPLHF
v_call: TRBV4-2; clone_size: NA; d_call: TRBD2; j_call: TRBJ2-3; cdr3_nt: TGTGCCAGCAGCCTTAACGCGGGGGGGTCCACAGATACGCAGTATTTT; cdr3_aa: CASSLNAGGSTDTQYF
v_call: TRBV4-2; clone_size: NA; d_call: NA; j_call: TRBJ1-6; cdr3_nt: TGTGCCAGCAGCCAAGAATCCTACTCCTATAATTCACCCCTCCACTTT; cdr3_aa: CASSQESYSYNSPLHF
v_call: TRBV5-6; clone_size: NA; d_call: NA; j_call: TRBJ1-5; cdr3_nt: TGTGCCAGCAGCTTCTTACAGGGAGCTCAGCCCCAGCATTTT; cdr3_aa: CASSFLQGAQPQHF
v_call: TRBV10-3; clone_size: NA; d_call: TRBD1; j_call: TRBJ1-1; cdr3_nt: TGTGCCATCTCGGACAGGGGGTCCGACACTGAAGCTTTCTTT; cdr3_aa: CAISDRGSDTEAFF
v_call: TRBV6-6; clone_size: few; d_call: NA; j_call: TRBJ2-7; cdr3_nt: TGTGCCAGCAGTTACTCGAGAGGGAGTCCCTACGAGCAGTACTTC; cdr3_aa: CASSYSRGSPYEQYF
v_call: TRBV6-5; clone_size: NA; d_call: NA; j_call: TRBJ2-5; cdr3_nt: TGTGCCAGCAGTTACAAGGGAGGAGAGACCCAGTACTTC; cdr3_aa: CASSYKGGETQYF
v_call: TRBV19; clone_size: once; d_call: TRBD1; j_call: TRBJ1-3; cdr3_nt: TGTGCCACCATAGCTCCGGGACAGCCCGTCTCTGGAAACACCATATATTTT; cdr3_aa: CATIAPGQPVSGNTIYF
v_call: TRBV5-5; clone_size: NA; d_call: NA; j_call: TRBJ1-6; cdr3_nt: TGTGCCAGCAGCTTGTTCAGGGGCGCGAGCTCCTATAATTCACCCCTCCACTTT; cdr3_aa: CASSLFRGASSYNSPLHF
v_call: TRBV28; clone_size: NA; d_call: NA; j_call: TRBJ1-6; cdr3_nt: TGTGCCAGCGGACTGGAATTTAATTCACCCCTCCACTTT; cdr3_aa: CASGLEFNSPLHF
v_call: TRBV29-1; clone_size: NA; d_call: NA; j_call: TRBJ1-2; cdr3_nt: TGCAGCGTTGAAGCCGCGGGACGTCCCTATGGCTACACCTTC; cdr3_aa: CSVEAAGRPYGYTF
v_call: TRBV6-4; clone_size: NA; d_call: TRBD2; j_call: TRBJ2-3; cdr3_nt: TGTGCCAGCAGTGACACCACCGACGCCGATTTAGCGGGAGCCTTCACAGATACGCAGTATTTT; cdr3_aa: CASSDTTDADLAGAFTDTQYF
v_call: TRBV6-6; clone_size: NA; d_call: NA; j_call: TRBJ2-3; cdr3_nt: TGTGCCAGCAGTTCCTCAAAACCTAGCGCCACAGATACGCAGTATTTT; cdr3_aa: CASSSSKPSATDTQYF
v_call: TRBV5-4; clone_size: NA; d_call: NA; j_call: TRBJ1-4; cdr3_nt: TGTGCCAGCAGCTTGAATCTTAATGAAAAACTGTTTTTT; cdr3_aa: CASSLNLNEKLFF
v_call: TRBV2; clone_size: NA; d_call: NA; j_call: TRBJ2-2; cdr3_nt: TGTGCCAGCAATAATGCCGGGGAGCTGTTTTTT; cdr3_aa: CASNNAGELFF
v_call: TRBV6-5; clone_size: once; d_call: NA; j_call: TRBJ1-5; cdr3_nt: TGTGCCAGCAGACCCGGGGGGAGCAATCAGCCCCAGCATTTT; cdr3_aa: CASRPGGSNQPQHF
v_call: TRBV5-1; clone_size: NA; d_call: NA; j_call: TRBJ1-3; cdr3_nt: TGCGCCAGCAGCTCGGACGGGAGCTCTGGAAACACCATATATTTT; cdr3_aa: CASSSDGSSGNTIYF
v_call: TRBV5-4; clone_size: NA; d_call: NA; j_call: TRBJ1-6; cdr3_nt: TGTGCCAGCAGCTTCTCAGGGATAGTAGGATCACCCCTCCACTTT; cdr3_aa: CASSFSGIVGSPLHF
v_call: TRBV11-2; clone_size: NA; d_call: NA; j_call: TRBJ2-1; cdr3_nt: TGTGCCAGCAGCCCTCTGAGGAATAACAATGAGCAGTTCTTC; cdr3_aa: CASSPLRNNNEQFF
v_call: TRBV7-9; clone_size: NA; d_call: TRBD1; j_call: TRBJ1-2; cdr3_nt: TGTGCCAGCAGCCCCGGACAGGGATTTGGCTATGGCTACACCTTC; cdr3_aa: CASSPGQGFGYGYTF
v_call: TRBV5-1; clone_size: NA; d_call: NA; j_call: TRBJ1-4; cdr3_nt: TGCGCCAGCACCTTTGGTAGGGAGAATGAAAAACTGTTTTTT; cdr3_aa: CASTFGRENEKLFF
v_call: TRBV5-1; clone_size: once; d_call: NA; j_call: TRBJ1-6; cdr3_nt: TGCGCCAGCAGCTTGGGGGCGCCGGGGAATTCACCCCTCCACTTT; cdr3_aa: CASSLGAPGNSPLHF
v_call: TRBV25-1; clone_size: NA; d_call: TRBD2; j_call: TRBJ2-3; cdr3_nt: TGTGCCAGCAGTGAAAGCGGGAGGGCAGATACGCAGTATTTT; cdr3_aa: CASSESGRADTQYF
v_call: TRBV7-9; clone_size: NA; d_call: NA; j_call: TRBJ1-1; cdr3_nt: TGTGCCAGCAGCTTTCAGGGCGTCCCTGAAGCTTTCTTT; cdr3_aa: CASSFQGVPEAFF
v_call: TRBV3-1/TRBV3-2; clone_size: NA; d_call: NA; j_call: TRBJ1-1; cdr3_nt: TGTGCCAGCAGCCCGGGGTTCATGGGGGGCACTGAAGCTTTCTTT; cdr3_aa: CASSPGFMGGTEAFF
v_call: TRBV5-1; clone_size: NA; d_call: TRBD1; j_call: TRBJ2-1; cdr3_nt: TGCGCCAGCAGCTCGACCGGGACAGACTACAATGAGCAGTTCTTC; cdr3_aa: CASSSTGTDYNEQFF
v_call: TRBV19; clone_size: once; d_call: TRBD1; j_call: TRBJ1-1; cdr3_nt: TGTGCCAGTAGTAGTACAGGGGACACTGAAGCTTTCTTT; cdr3_aa: CASSSTGDTEAFF
v_call: TRBV28; clone_size: NA; d_call: TRBD1; j_call: TRBJ2-1; cdr3_nt: TGTGCCAGCACCATGGGACAGGCAACCTACAATGAGCAGTTCTTC; cdr3_aa: CASTMGQATYNEQFF
v_call: TRBV3-1/TRBV3-2; clone_size: NA; d_call: NA; j_call: TRBJ2-1; cdr3_nt: TGTGCCAGCAGCTCGCTCATGGGGGCTACAATATCTTACAATGAGCAGTTCTTC; cdr3_aa: CASSSLMGATISYNEQFF
v_call: TRBV11-1; clone_size: NA; d_call: TRBD1; j_call: TRBJ2-5; cdr3_nt: TGTGCCAGCAGCTTCACAGGGGAAGAGACCCAGTACTTC; cdr3_aa: CASSFTGEETQYF
v_call: TRBV7-2; clone_size: NA; d_call: NA; j_call: TRBJ2-1; cdr3_nt: TGTGCCAGCAGCTCGTTCGGGCGGGTCTACAATGAGCAGTTCTTC; cdr3_aa: CASSSFGRVYNEQFF
v_call: TRBV4-2; clone_size: NA; d_call: NA; j_call: TRBJ2-2; cdr3_nt: TGTGCCAGCAGCCAAACCTCCAACTCCAACACCGGGGAGCTGTTTTTT; cdr3_aa: CASSQTSNSNTGELFF